These 12 T cell receptor beta chains share one sample of origin, sequenced in a study of CD8+ T cells in alopecia areata (dated by TCRdb to the late 2010s). From alopecia areata patients, peripheral blood was collected along with lesional scalp punch biopsies. Preparation of the library involved the immunoSEQ multiplex PCR assay. For TCR sequencing, RNA was extracted from every sample and reverse transcribed into cDNA to serve as template. In TCRdb, the immuneACCESS table is reduced to in-frame sequences with V and J assigned. These tables do not hold every clone; where another copy was compared, an unresolved V gene accounts for under half, and the others remain unexplained. The sample table shows 9,500 to 15,000 clones, and around 62% are seen once. Roughly an eighth of the sample comes from the top ten. The sample taken for sequencing was skin. All receptors derive from a human donor with alopecia areata.

The rearrangement links TRBV5-4 to TRBJ2-7; 12 bases fit TRBD2. The CDR3 spans 15 residues. The V and J ends lost 0 bases and 6 bases, in that order; junction bases with no gene match: 4. Per the germline V gene, CDR1 is SGHNT and CDR2 is YYREEE (reference sequence). The CDR3 loop is CASSLGLAGAPEQYF. The DNA of the CDR3 is TGTGCCAGCAGCTTGGGACTAGCGGGAGCCCCCGAGCAGTACTTC.

The CDR3 region is CAWTRGRTGLNTGELFF. The CDR3 region has the DNA TGTGCCTGGACCAGGGGGAGGACAGGGCTTAACACCGGGGAGCTGTTTTTT. This chain links TRBV30 with TRBJ2-2; 8 bases line up with TRBD1. Trimming took 4 bases from V and 2 from J; bases not matched to a gene: 12. CDR1 is GTSNPN, CDR2 SVGIG, per germline (reference sequence). The CDR3 totals 17 residues.

The CDR3 reads CASRGREGLAGGPSTGELFF. The CDR3 region has the DNA TGCGCCAGCAGGGGCCGTGAGGGACTAGCGGGAGGGCCGAGCACCGGGGAGCTGTTTTTT. The chain employs TRBV10-2 and TRBJ2-2; 16 bases are shared with TRBD2. The V and J ends lost 6 bases and 4 bases, in that order; junction bases with no gene match: 14. Germline V gene lookup returns CDR1 WSHSY and CDR2 SAAADI. This CDR3 is built from 20 residues.

V usage is TRBV20-1 and J usage is TRBJ2-3; no definite D call. This CDR3 has 11 amino acids. Trimming removed 5 bases from V and 8 bases from J, with 11 bases in between. Per the germline V gene, CDR1 is DFQATT and CDR2 is SNEGSKA (reference sequence). CDR3 DNA sequence: TGCAGTGCTGGGGTATCGATTACGCAGTATTTT. It codes for CSAGVSITQYF.

The V call is TRBV7-6, the J call TRBJ1-2, with D possibly matching TRBD1 (6 bases). With 5 bases removed from V and 8 bases from J, the gap between germline ends came to 15 bases. The germline CDR1 and CDR2 sequences are SGHVS and FNYEAQ. The CDR3 consists of 13 residues. CDR3 nucleotide sequence: TGTGCCAGCAGCCCAGGGGCAGGGGACGGCTACACCTTC. Its protein product is CASSPGAGDGYTF.

The V call is TRBV11-2, the J call TRBJ2-3; 10 nucleotides match TRBD2. The CDR3 has 18 residues. After removal of 3 bases from V and 6 bases from J, the junction contained 15 bases not matched to a gene. Germline V gene data show CDR1 as SGHAT and CDR2 as FQNNGV. The CDR3 spells CASSLDPLAGVGRDTQYF. For the CDR3, the DNA is TGTGCCAGCAGCTTGGATCCCCTAGCGGGAGTCGGTCGGGATACGCAGTATTTT. The whole variable domain, filled in from reference TRBV11-2 and TRBJ2-3, reads EAGVAQSPRYKIIEKRQSVAFWCNPISGHATLYWYQQILGQGPKLLIQFQNNGVVDDSQLPKDRFSAERLKGVDSTLKIQPAKLEDSAVYLCASSLDPLAGVGRDTQYFGPGTRLTVL.

This sequence joins TRBV5-6 and TRBJ2-3; D is uncertain. CDR3 length: 13 residues. Trimming took 5 bases from V and 5 from J, leaving 12 bases between them. Germline V gene sequence: CDR1 SGHDT, CDR2 YYEEEE. In DNA, the CDR3 is TGTGCCAGCAGTGACCTCGGTGTAGATACGCAGTATTTT. It codes for CASSDLGVDTQYF.

The chain couples TRBV5-6 to TRBJ2-3; D possibly uses TRBD1 or TRBD2 (5 bases each). Per the germline V gene, CDR1 is SGHDT and CDR2 is YYEEEE. This CDR3 has 14 amino acids. V shed 6 bases and J shed 4 bases, with 15 bases lying between them. DNA for the CDR3: TGTGCCAGCACCACGGGGCGAAATTCAGATACGCAGTATTTT. Protein product: CASTTGRNSDTQYF.

This clone was observed a handful of times. The chain combines TRBV6-5 with TRBJ2-1; 9 positions agree with TRBD1. Germline-derived CDR1 and CDR2 are MNHEY and SVGAGI. The CDR3 extends over 14 amino acids. V lost 5 bases and J lost 8; bases outside the gene matches: 7. The CDR3: CASSPDRGWYEQFF. The CDR3 DNA follows: TGTGCCAGCAGTCCGGACAGGGGCTGGTATGAGCAGTTCTTC.

This clone was picked up a small number of times. The chain has TRBV18 and TRBJ2-7; D possibly corresponds to TRBD1 (5 bases). Germline-derived CDR1 and CDR2 are KGHSH and LQKENI. The CDR3 runs 13 residues. Trimming pared 6 bases from V and 3 bases from J, leaving 12 bases between. The DNA for the CDR3 is TGTGCCAGCTCCCCGAACAGGAACTACGAGCAGTACTTC. Translating gives CASSPNRNYEQYF.

The chain joins TRBV27 to TRBJ2-7, with TRBD2 matching 7 bases. Germline loops: CDR1 MNHEY, CDR2 SMNVEV (reference sequence). The CDR3 runs to 18 residues. The V segment lost 3 bases and the J segment 4 bases; nucleotides outside the gene matches: 18. The CDR3 DNA reads TGTGCCAGCAGTTTTCTTGGGAGGGCTAGCGGAAAGTCTTACGAGCAGTACTTC. The encoded protein is CASSFLGRASGKSYEQYF.

This clone has only a few counts. This sequence joins TRBV9 and TRBJ1-2; 8 bases line up with TRBD1. The germline V gene has CDR1 SGDLS and CDR2 YYNGEE. The CDR3 loop spans 14 amino acids. Unmatched junction bases numbered 4, after V lost 2 bases and J lost 4 bases. CDR3 sequence: CASSVTGTGYGYTF. As DNA, the CDR3 is TGTGCCAGCAGCGTCACCGGGACAGGCTATGGCTACACCTTC.